The 11 T cell receptor beta chains below come from one sample, sequenced in a study of control samples from healthy donors and cancer patients. Assay: immunoSEQ multiplex PCR; the TCRdb copy retains only in-frame clones and omits some. The sample has about 120,000 clones, over 80% seen once; the top ten hold over 0.5%. Sequenced sample: PBMCs. These receptors originate from an elderly man with head and neck cancer.

The chain couples TRBV9 to TRBJ2-5, with TRBD1 matching over 7 bases. Germline trimming cut 2 bases from V and 5 bases from J; bases unmatched to any gene: 3. Germline loops: CDR1 SGDLS, CDR2 YYNGEE. The CDR3 extends over 13 amino acids. CDR3 in DNA: TGTGCCAGCAGCGTGACAGGGTGGGAGACCCAGTACTTC. Amino acids: CASSVTGWETQYF.

The chain links TRBV19 to TRBJ2-2; the match to TRBD2 covers 7 bases. Germline CDR1 LNHDA, CDR2 SQIVND (reference sequence). The J segment lost 4 bases and the V segment lost 3 bases, leaving 11 bases of the junction unmatched. The CDR3 covers 17 residues. This CDR3 reads CASSMFAGVSGTGELFF. In nucleotides, the CDR3 is TGTGCCAGTAGTATGTTCGCGGGAGTAAGTGGCACCGGGGAGCTGTTTTTT. The complete variable domain, with remaining parts taken from reference TRBV19 and TRBJ2-2, reads DGGITQSPKYLFRKEGQNVTLSCEQNLNHDAMYWYRQDPGQGLRLIYYSQIVNDFQKGDIAEGYSVSREKKESFPLTVTSAQKNPTAFYLCASSMFAGVSGTGELFFGEGSRLTVL.

The chain uses TRBV29-1 and TRBJ2-5; D may correspond to TRBD1 or TRBD2 (5 bases each). V was shortened by 4 bases and J by 4 bases, with 16 bases between the two germline ends. Germline V gene data show CDR1 as SQVTM and CDR2 as ANQGSEA. The length of the CDR3 is 14 residues. The chain's CDR3 is CSVASRGGLETQYF. CDR3 nucleotide sequence: TGCAGCGTTGCCTCCCGGGGCGGGTTAGAGACCCAGTACTTC.

CDR3 coding DNA: TGTGCCAGCAGGCGACTAGCGGGGGCAGATTCCTACAATGAGCAGTTCTTC. Its translation is CASRRLAGADSYNEQFF. The J gene is TRBJ2-1, the V gene TRBV3-1 (or the pseudogene TRBV3-2); TRBD2 matches 12 bases. The trim removed 6 bases at V and 1 base at J, leaving 7 bases unmatched. The CDR3 runs to 17 residues. The germline V gene has CDR1 LGHDT and CDR2 YNNKEL (reference sequence).

The chain links TRBV18 to TRBJ1-1; 8 positions agree with TRBD1. J was trimmed by 4 bases and V by 3 bases; bases with no gene match: 4. CDR3 length: 14 amino acids. CDR1 is KGHSH and CDR2 is LQKENI in the germline V gene. In DNA, the CDR3 is TGTGCCAGCTCACCCGACAGGGGTGCCACTGAAGCTTTCTTT. Its translation: CASSPDRGATEAFF.

This chain joins TRBV7-9 and TRBJ1-1; D unclear. This CDR3 is 15 amino acids long. The germline V gene encodes CDR1 SEHNR and CDR2 FQNEAQ (reference sequence). Trimming pared 1 base from V and 9 bases from J, leaving 18 bases between. CDR3 sequence: CASSLGATEQSKAFF. The CDR3 bases are TGTGCCAGCAGCTTAGGAGCGACGGAACAGAGCAAAGCTTTCTTT.

The chain has TRBV12-3 or TRBV12-4 and TRBJ2-7, with TRBD2 as a possible D gene (5 bases). CDR3 length: 13 residues. V lost 4 bases to trimming and J lost 5 bases, with 12 bases between them. The CDR3 protein is CASSSQRPNEQYF. The CDR3 region has the DNA TGTGCCAGCAGTTCTCAGCGGCCCAACGAGCAGTACTTC.

The V and J genes are TRBV11-3 and TRBJ2-7, with 9 bases identical to TRBD2. The CDR3 totals 16 residues. CDR1 SGHNT and CDR2 YENEEA come from the germline V gene. V dropped 0 bases and J dropped 2; count of bases not matched to a gene: 5. The CDR3 is CASSLEGLAPTYEQYF. The CDR3 nucleotides read TGTGCCAGCAGCTTAGAAGGACTAGCGCCTACCTACGAGCAGTACTTC. The full variable domain, in which reference TRBV11-3 and TRBJ2-7 provide the parts outside the CDR3, is EAGVVQSPRYKIIEKKQPVAFWCNPISGHNTLYWYLQNLGQGPELLIRYENEEAVDDSQLPKDRFSAERLKGVDSTLKIQPAELGDSAVYLCASSLEGLAPTYEQYFGPGTRLTVT.

The V call is TRBV5-1, the J call TRBJ1-2; D remains ambiguous. Germline V CDR1 and CDR2: SGHRS, YFSETQ. V was shortened by 4 bases and J by 7 bases, with 8 bases between the two germline ends. CDR3 size: 11 residues. The CDR3 nucleotides read TGCGCCAGCAGCCCTAAAGGTGGCTACACCTTC. Amino acid sequence: CASSPKGGYTF.

With regard to this clone: Distinct nucleotide sequences in the sample also encode this CDR3. This chain connects TRBV7-9 to TRBJ1-1; TRBD1 matches at 7 bases. Germline loops: CDR1 SEHNR, CDR2 FQNEAQ (reference sequence). V was clipped by 3 bases and J by 10 bases; unmatched bases: 8. The CDR3 is 13 residues long. The CDR3 spells CASSLEQGLGAFF. CDR3 DNA: TGTGCCAGCAGCTTGGAACAGGGGCTGGGAGCTTTCTTT.

This chain uses TRBV18 with TRBJ2-1, with 9 bases fitting TRBD1. The J segment lost 1 base and the V segment lost 4 bases, leaving 2 bases of the junction unmatched. This CDR3 spans 15 amino acids. Germline V CDR1 and CDR2: KGHSH, LQKENI. The CDR3 region has the DNA TGTGCCAGCTCACAGGGGACAGGGTCCTACAATGAGCAGTTCTTC. Its protein is CASSQGTGSYNEQFF.